These 10 T cell receptor beta chains were sequenced from one sample in a study of cytomegalovirus exposure and HLA in healthy donors. PCR used 60 Vbeta primers and 13 Jbeta primers. The assay was immunoSEQ multiplex PCR, and TCRdb's table has in-frame clones only and misses some. The sample carries 190,000 or so clones, approximately 83% recorded once. Material: PBMCs. These receptor sequences come from a woman in her forties or fifties in good health and CMV-seropositive.

V and J are TRBV10-3 and TRBJ1-5; D is unclear. The germline V gene has CDR1 ENHRY and CDR2 SYGVKD. This CDR3 has 15 residues. With 11 bases removed from V and 1 base from J, the gap between germline ends came to 18 bases. This CDR3 is CASAWSPGSNQPQHF. CDR3 nucleotides: TGTGCCTCGGCTTGGAGCCCCGGGAGCAATCAGCCCCAGCATTTT.

The chain has TRBV9 and TRBJ2-1; no clear D. There are 15 residues in the CDR3. Germline loops: CDR1 SGDLS, CDR2 YYNGEE. The V end was cut by 1 base, the J end by 7 bases, with 15 bases between. The DNA of the CDR3 is TGTGCCAGCAGCGTAAACTCCGTGCCCTCTAATGAGCAGTTCTTC. As protein: CASSVNSVPSNEQFF.

The chain combines TRBV27 with TRBJ2-1; possible D gene TRBD1, 5 bases. The CDR3 has 14 residues. From germline, CDR1 is MNHEY and CDR2 SMNVEV (reference sequence). Trimming left V 3 bases short and J 3 bases short, with 9 bases between. CDR3: CASSFQGHYNEQFF. The CDR3 DNA reads TGTGCCAGCAGTTTTCAGGGTCACTACAATGAGCAGTTCTTC.

The chain combines TRBV7-9 with TRBJ2-7; weak D call: TRBD1 (7 bases). V lost 1 base to trimming and J lost 7 bases, with 17 bases between them. Germline V CDR1 and CDR2: SEHNR, FQNEAQ (reference sequence). The CDR3 totals 15 residues. The CDR3 DNA follows: TGTGCCAGCAGCTTAGAAGGGGCAGGGGGGCTTGAGCAGTACTTC. Translated, it gives CASSLEGAGGLEQYF.

This clone was seen just once. The chain links TRBV5-4 to TRBJ2-2; tentatively, D is TRBD1 (6 bases). The CDR3 is made up of 15 amino acids. Germline V lookup: CDR1 SGHNT, CDR2 YYREEE (reference sequence). V lost 1 base and J lost 6, with 13 bases in between. Here the CDR3 reads CASSLWQGHPGELFF. CDR3 DNA sequence: TGTGCCAGCAGCTTGTGGCAGGGGCACCCCGGGGAGCTGTTTTTT.

The chain links TRBV7-8 to TRBJ2-5; no firm D call. Germline-derived CDR1 and CDR2 are SGHVS and FQNEAQ. The germline V and J ends were trimmed by 5 bases and 2 bases, with 3 bases remaining between them. The CDR3 is made up of 11 amino acids. CDR3 bases: TGTGCCAGCAGCCCTCAAGAGACCCAGTACTTC. It is translated as CASSPQETQYF.

This chain connects TRBV28 to TRBJ2-3, with TRBD2 matching 9 bases. Germline V gene lookup returns CDR1 MDHEN and CDR2 SYDVKM. Unmatched junction bases numbered 6, after V lost 5 bases and J lost 3 bases. This CDR3 is built from 15 residues. Here the CDR3 reads CASSKAGGRTDTQYF. CDR3 nucleotides: TGTGCCAGCAGTAAGGCGGGGGGGCGGACAGATACGCAGTATTTT.

This rearrangement joins TRBV2 to TRBJ2-7, with 7 nucleotides matching TRBD1. The CDR3 runs to 14 residues. Germline V gives CDR1 SNHLY, CDR2 FYNNEI. V was clipped by 3 bases and J by 5 bases; unmatched bases: 7. The CDR3 here is CASSDDRVGNEQYF. The CDR3 DNA sequence: TGTGCCAGCAGTGATGACAGGGTGGGTAACGAGCAGTACTTC.

V gene TRBV13 combines with J gene TRBJ1-2; tentative D call: TRBD1 (6 bases). The CDR3 has 14 amino acids. The germline V gene encodes CDR1 PRHDT and CDR2 FYEKMQ (reference sequence). Between the trimmed V and J ends, which lost 1 base and 7 bases, there was a span of 13 bases. The CDR3 sequence is CASSLVQGEVGYTF. The CDR3 DNA follows: TGTGCCAGCAGCTTAGTACAGGGTGAGGTTGGCTACACCTTC. Variable domain in full (rest from reference TRBV13 and TRBJ1-2): AAGVIQSPRHLIKEKRETATLKCYPIPRHDTVYWYQQGPGQDPQFLISFYEKMQSDKGSIPDRFSAQQFSDYHSELNMSSLELGDSALYFCASSLVQGEVGYTFGSGTRLTVV.

A remark on this clone: The same CDR3 can be traced to other DNA sequences in this sample. The rearrangement links TRBV5-6 to TRBJ2-3; D may be TRBD2 (7 bases). The CDR3 is made up of 17 amino acids. V was trimmed by 1 base and J by 8 bases, leaving 23 bases between them. Germline loops: CDR1 SGHDT, CDR2 YYEEEE. CDR3 nucleotide sequence: TGTGCCAGCAGCTTGAAAGGTGGGGGGGCCGCCGACCGTACGCAGTATTTT. This sequence encodes CASSLKGGGAADRTQYF.